The sequence of this T cell receptor (beta chain) was determined in a study of blood T cells in healthy people across ages. At the level of the study: Template-switching capture recovered about one barcoded beta molecule per two T cells. The study, taken as a whole, reports: Per million T cells, the diversity of TCR beta decreased roughly linearly as age advanced.

Trimming cost V 6 bases and J 4 bases; bases outside gene matches: 11. CDR3 length: 16 residues. This clonotype came up a few times. Antigen: not known. Ranging in age from about 6 to 95, the donors were healthy Caucasian individuals from Russia. With a J-beta primer mix and a sample-barcoded 5' primer, a second PCR ran roughly 6 to 11 cycles. Every cDNA molecule bore a tag from a template-switch adaptor containing 12 random nucleotides. TCRdb re-called the 5' RACE reads with MiXCR, one entry per CDR3 protein. The table records 650,000 to 1,000,000 distinct CDR3 sequences, 36% of them present only once.

The sequence was obtained from a man aged 18-30 years in good health. This chain links TRBV12-3 or TRBV12-4 with TRBJ2-5; 10 positions agree with TRBD2. Sequencing was performed on blood. CDR3 bases: TGTGCCAGCAGACGTCTAGCGGGGGACGTCTTAGAGACCCAGTACTTC. Residues: CASRRLAGDVLETQYF.